This TCR beta chain appears in the sequencing data of a study of T cell responses to AZD1222 COVID-19 vaccine. Findings and limits, study-wide: A rise in Spike-specific TCR breadth and depth followed two AZD1222 doses.

Germline assignment: CDR1 MNHEY and CDR2 SMNVEV (reference sequence). The CDR3 length is 15 residues. The V and J ends lost 6 bases and 0 bases respectively, with 11 bases between them. TCRdb's table, derived via immunoSEQ multiplex PCR, lists solely in-frame clones and lacks some. The data hold approximately 100,000 clones, with over 75% observed a single time. Concerning this clone itself: Antigen specificity is unknown.

This chain uses TRBV27 with TRBJ2-2; perhaps TRBD1 as D (5 bases). This sequence was found in an adult in good health. This sample comprised peripheral blood, obtained on day 0 of MenACWY control vaccination. CDR3 residues: CASSTGLANTGELFF. In DNA, the CDR3 is TGTGCCAGCAGCACAGGTCTCGCGAACACCGGGGAGCTGTTTTTT.